This T cell receptor (beta chain) comes out of a study of blood T cell repertoires in COVID-19. On the study more broadly: Sample material is recorded as cDNA or gDNA derived from T cells, B-cell-depleted T cells, or PBMCs.

Original methodology: By means of reference gene primer amplification, nucleated cell counts were estimated. Sequencing used immunoSEQ multiplex PCR; TCRdb keeps in-frame clones, though not all of them. V, J and clone size reflect that table, while D and trimming were determined from the DNA. The table records 390,000 or so clones, about 87% of them present only once. The table lists this clone with a few counts. While infection was still active, Seattle patients were enrolled and then followed longitudinally. There are 13 residues in the CDR3. The V end was cut by 4 bases, the J end by 1 base, with 8 bases between. Germline V gives CDR1 SGHRS, CDR2 YFSETQ.

The sequencing input was peripheral blood. This chain uses TRBV5-1 with TRBJ1-1; no firm D call. The sequence was obtained from a woman aged 30 to 39 with COVID-19, enrolled during active disease. For the CDR3, the DNA is TGCGCCAGCAGCCCGACATGGAACACTGAAGCTTTCTTT. Translating it yields CASSPTWNTEAFF. The whole variable domain, filled in from reference TRBV5-1 and TRBJ1-1, reads KAGVTQTPRYLIKTRGQQVTLSCSPISGHRSVSWYQQTPGQGLQFLFEYFSETQRNKGNFPGRFSGRQFSNSRSEMNVSTLELGDSALYLCASSPTWNTEAFFGQGTRLTVV.